The rows below give T cell receptor beta chains drawn from one sample of a study of CD8 T cells in ankylosing spondylitis. TCRdb redid the calling of the 5' RACE reads with MiXCR, one entry per CDR3 protein. The data contain under 850,000 distinct CDR3 sequences, about 20% of them singletons. The sequenced material came from blood, either unsorted or a sorted T cell fraction (not recorded which). The receptors were gathered from a male donor with ankylosing spondylitis. Each CDR3 is given with its conserved first and last residue. D genes are given only for firm matches. Size values are once, few and many counts, or a class for expanded clones, and some rows have none.

size | J | V | D | CDR3 | DNA
few | TRBJ2-3 | TRBV5-1 | NA | CASSLWGETDTQYF | TGCGCCAGCAGCTTGTGGGGGGAGACGGATACGCAGTATTTT
few | TRBJ1-2 | TRBV20-1 | TRBD1 | CSADQGQGPYGYTF | TGCAGTGCTGACCAAGGACAGGGGCCCTATGGTTACACCTTC
few | TRBJ1-1 | TRBV3-1 | NA | CASSRKDSTEAFF | TGTGCCAGCAGCCGAAAGGACAGCACTGAAGCTTTCTTT
few | TRBJ2-6 | TRBV19 | TRBD1 | CASSKATGVGVNVLTF | TGTGCCAGTAGTAAGGCGACAGGGGTAGGGGTCAACGTCCTGACTTTC
NA | TRBJ1-6 | TRBV3-1 | TRBD1 | CASSQGTGGNDNSPLHF | TGTGCCAGCAGCCAAGGGACAGGGGGCAATGATAATTCACCCCTCCACTTT
NA | TRBJ2-1 | TRBV5-1 | TRBD2 | CASSPRGAGAGNEQFF | TGCGCCAGCAGCCCTCGCGGGGCGGGAGCGGGGAATGAGCAGTTCTTC
NA | TRBJ2-7 | TRBV6-5 | NA | CASSYAYPGTAFYEQYF | TGTGCCAGCAGTTACGCCTACCCCGGGACTGCCTTCTACGAGCAGTACTTC
few | TRBJ2-5 | TRBV6-2/TRBV6-3 | NA | CASSYLQGRNLETQYF | TGTGCCAGCAGTTACTTGCAGGGGCGCAACTTAGAGACCCAGTACTTC
many | TRBJ1-3 | TRBV12-3/TRBV12-4 | NA | CASSQGGSSGNTIYF | TGTGCCAGCAGTCAAGGGGGATCCTCTGGAAACACCATATATTTT
few | TRBJ2-3 | TRBV3-1 | TRBD2 | CASSQRTSGVDTQYF | TGTGCCAGCAGCCAGAGGACTAGCGGGGTAGATACGCAGTATTTT
many | TRBJ1-5 | TRBV12-3/TRBV12-4 | TRBD1 | CASSFRQGQDQPQHF | TGTGCCAGCAGTTTCCGACAGGGCCAGGATCAGCCCCAGCATTTT
NA | TRBJ2-1 | TRBV12-3/TRBV12-4 | TRBD1 | CASSWGQGEQFF | TGTGCCAGCAGTTGGGGACAGGGTGAGCAGTTCTTC
NA | TRBJ2-7 | TRBV5-1 | NA | CASSSGTLRANEQYF | TGCGCCAGCAGCTCAGGGACTCTCCGGGCTAACGAGCAGTACTTC
few | TRBJ2-5 | TRBV4-3 | NA | CASSQAFARGLLAGKETQYF | TGCGCCAGCAGCCAAGCTTTCGCCAGGGGGCTATTAGCGGGAAAAGAGACCCAGTACTTC
NA | TRBJ2-2 | TRBV7-2 | NA | CASSFRLVDTGELFF | TGTGCCAGCAGCTTCCGACTAGTCGACACCGGGGAGCTGTTTTTT
NA | TRBJ2-1 | TRBV12-3/TRBV12-4 | TRBD2 | CASSPGLDNEQFF | TGTGCCAGCAGCCCGGGACTAGACAATGAGCAGTTCTTC
few | TRBJ2-2 | TRBV5-1 | NA | CASSLGGGPGELFF | TGCGCCAGCAGCTTGGGAGGTGGACCCGGGGAGCTGTTTTTT
few | TRBJ2-7 | TRBV7-3 | NA | CASSLGAGTGYEQYF | TGTGCCAGCAGCTTAGGAGCGGGGACAGGCTACGAGCAGTACTTC
NA | TRBJ1-2 | TRBV11-2 | NA | CASSLTRTNPKDGYTF | TGTGCCAGCAGCTTAACGAGGACAAACCCAAAGGATGGCTACACCTTC
few | TRBJ2-1 | TRBV29-1 | NA | CSVEGGDTGYNEQFF | TGCAGCGTTGAAGGGGGGGACACAGGCTACAATGAGCAGTTCTTC
few | TRBJ2-1 | TRBV5-6 | NA | CASSFGMTATYNEQFF | TGTGCCAGCAGCTTCGGTATGACAGCAACCTACAATGAGCAGTTCTTC
few | TRBJ2-1 | TRBV9 | NA | CASSVGRDSYNNEQFF | TGTGCCAGCAGCGTGGGTCGGGACTCCTATAACAATGAGCAGTTCTTC
few | TRBJ1-1 | TRBV12-3/TRBV12-4 | TRBD1 | CASRDRGLNTEAFF | TGTGCCAGCAGAGACAGGGGGCTGAACACTGAAGCTTTCTTT
NA | TRBJ2-3 | TRBV20-1 | NA | CSASGASESTDTQYF | TGCAGTGCTAGTGGGGCTAGCGAAAGCACAGATACGCAGTATTTT
few | TRBJ2-7 | TRBV3-1 | NA | CASSHGISYEQYF | TGTGCCAGCAGCCATGGGATCTCCTACGAGCAGTACTTC
NA | TRBJ1-1 | TRBV7-9 | TRBD1 | CASTRQGGPEAFF | TGTGCCAGCACCCGACAGGGGGGTCCTGAAGCTTTCTTT
NA | TRBJ2-1 | TRBV27 | NA | CASSLEVSPYNEQFF | TGTGCCAGCAGTTTGGAGGTATCCCCTTACAATGAGCAGTTCTTC
NA | TRBJ2-2 | TRBV24-1 | NA | CATSGHTGFSDTGELFF | TGTGCCACCAGTGGTCATACAGGGTTTTCGGACACCGGGGAGCTGTTTTTT
many | TRBJ1-1 | TRBV12-3/TRBV12-4 | NA | CASRSDRLLNTEAFF | TGTGCCAGCAGGTCAGACAGGCTATTGAACACTGAAGCTTTCTTT
NA | TRBJ2-3 | TRBV6-1 | NA | CASSLSPGILADTQYF | TGTGCCAGCAGCCTCTCCCCAGGGATCCTCGCAGATACGCAGTATTTT
few | TRBJ2-1 | TRBV7-9 | NA | CASSPPVYEQFF | TGTGCCAGCAGCCCCCCGGTGTATGAGCAGTTCTTC
few | TRBJ2-7 | TRBV27 | TRBD2 | CASQIAGGPGEQYF | TGTGCCAGCCAAATAGCGGGAGGGCCGGGTGAGCAGTACTTC
few | TRBJ1-2 | TRBV7-9 | NA | CASISGVGENYGYTF | TGTGCCAGCATATCAGGGGTGGGAGAAAACTATGGCTACACCTTC
NA | TRBJ2-7 | TRBV29-1 | TRBD1 | CSARDRAYYEQYF | TGCAGCGCCCGGGACAGGGCCTACTACGAGCAGTACTTC
few | TRBJ2-3 | TRBV10-1 | TRBD2 | CASSEYLAGESRDTQYF | TGCGCCAGCAGTGAGTACCTAGCGGGGGAATCAAGAGATACGCAGTATTTT
few | TRBJ2-3 | TRBV2 | NA | CASTEGPRPTDTQYF | TGTGCCAGCACCGAGGGCCCTCGCCCAACAGATACGCAGTATTTT
few | TRBJ2-7 | TRBV5-1 | NA | CASSLLGSGGYEQYF | TGCGCCAGCAGCCTCTTGGGTAGCGGAGGATACGAGCAGTACTTC
NA | TRBJ1-2 | TRBV30 | TRBD1 | CAWRTTGRYGYTF | TGTGCCTGGAGGACGACAGGGAGATATGGCTACACCTTC
NA | TRBJ1-5 | TRBV5-6 | NA | CASNLWGGNQPQHF | TGTGCCAGCAACCTATGGGGAGGGAATCAGCCCCAGCATTTT
NA | TRBJ2-6 | TRBV29-1 | NA | CSVAPGPGANVLTF | TGCAGCGTTGCCCCAGGTCCTGGGGCCAACGTCCTGACTTTC
NA | TRBJ2-5 | TRBV28 | TRBD1 | CASSLGGQGGTQYF | TGTGCCAGCAGTTTAGGCGGACAGGGAGGGACCCAGTACTTC
NA | TRBJ2-3 | TRBV27 | NA | CASSLRWGDTQYF | TGTGCCAGCAGTTTAAGGTGGGGAGATACGCAGTATTTT
NA | TRBJ2-1 | TRBV3-1 | NA | CASKSQIHNEQFF | TGTGCCAGCAAAAGCCAGATCCACAATGAGCAGTTCTTC
few | TRBJ1-2 | TRBV6-1 | NA | CASSEDRVAYGYTF | TGTGCCAGCAGTGAAGACAGGGTCGCCTATGGCTACACCTTC
few | TRBJ2-1 | TRBV20-1 | TRBD2 | CSATGTSGGAYNEQFF | TGCAGTGCCACCGGGACTAGCGGGGGGGCCTACAATGAGCAGTTCTTC
few | TRBJ2-7 | TRBV29-1 | NA | CSVEVWQGYEQYF | TGCAGCGTTGAAGTGTGGCAAGGCTACGAGCAGTACTTC
few | TRBJ1-1 | TRBV29-1 | NA | CSGGYRNTEAFF | TGCAGCGGGGGATACAGGAACACTGAAGCTTTCTTT
NA | TRBJ2-7 | TRBV20-1 | TRBD2 | CSAFFGGLGYEQYF | TGCAGTGCGTTCTTTGGAGGACTAGGGTACGAGCAGTACTTC
NA | TRBJ1-1 | TRBV29-1 | TRBD1 | CSVPQGATEAFF | TGCAGCGTTCCCCAGGGGGCTACGGAAGCTTTCTTT
NA | TRBJ2-7 | TRBV5-1 | NA | CASSSGGGGRVGEQYF | TGCGCCAGCAGCTCTGGGGGAGGTGGACGAGTGGGGGAGCAGTACTTC